One and the same sample provided the 21 T cell receptor beta chains below, sequenced in a study of monozygotic twins with inflammatory bowel disease. Each CDR3 protein gets one entry in TCRdb, which reprocessed the 5' RACE reads and gives no DNA. The specimen's table records roughly 300,000 distinct CDR3 sequences. Sequenced input: blood. These TCRs come from a human donor with ulcerative colitis or Crohn's disease, or a healthy co-twin of an affected twin (not recorded which).

The chain carries TRBV24-1 and TRBJ2-1; TCRdb returns TRBD2, unconfirmable since there is no DNA. The CDR3 is made up of 13 amino acids. The germline CDR1 and CDR2 sequences are KGHDR and SFDVKD. The CDR3: CATSGEPRLAQFF.

The chain links TRBV28 to TRBJ2-7; TCRdb indicates TRBD2, and absent DNA this call remains unverified. The V gene's germline CDR1 is MDHEN and CDR2 SYDVKM. The CDR3 spans 14 residues. The CDR3 spells CASSLAGGQYEQYF.

The chain joins TRBV27 to TRBJ2-1; TCRdb's assignment of TRBD1 cannot be checked, as there is no DNA. The CDR3 is 16 amino acids. Per germline, CDR1 MNHEY and CDR2 SMNVEV (reference sequence). The CDR3 loop is CASSSPRTGWVNEQFF.

The CDR3 protein is CASSLVGTISGNTIYF. The V call is TRBV5-5, the J call TRBJ1-3. Germline CDR1 and CDR2: SGHKS and YYEKEE (reference sequence). There are 16 residues in the CDR3.

The genes are TRBV12-3 or TRBV12-4 and TRBJ1-6; the D gene TCRdb calls, TRBD1, cannot be checked with no DNA. This CDR3 is built from 14 residues. The chain's CDR3 is CASTLDRGRSPLHF.

The chain is built from TRBV7-9 and TRBJ2-3; TCRdb's D call of TRBD2 is untestable without DNA. Germline-derived CDR1 and CDR2 are SEHNR and FQNEAQ (reference sequence). This CDR3 contains 17 residues. The CDR3 sequence is CASSPRGFAVLTDTQYF. The complete variable domain, with remaining parts taken from reference TRBV7-9 and TRBJ2-3, reads DTGVSQNPRHKITKRGQNVTFRCDPISEHNRLYWYRQTLGQGPEFLTYFQNEAQLEKSRLLSDRFSAERPKGSFSTLEIQRTEQGDSAMYLCASSPRGFAVLTDTQYFGPGTRLTVL.

The chain joins TRBV12-3 or TRBV12-4 to TRBJ1-3; lacking DNA, the TRBD1 call made by TCRdb goes unchecked. The CDR3 runs to 14 residues. This chain's CDR3 is CASSSRTAGNTIYF.

J is TRBJ1-5 and V is TRBV24-1; there is no DNA to check the TCRdb D call of TRBD1. Per germline, CDR1 KGHDR and CDR2 SFDVKD. The length of the CDR3 is 14 residues. The CDR3: CATSDPAGVQPQHF.

This chain joins TRBV5-1 and TRBJ2-1; TCRdb outputs TRBD2, but without DNA this stays unchecked. The CDR3 contains 15 residues. CDR1 and CDR2 (germline): SGHRS, YFSETQ. The CDR3 loop reads CASSLDDGRYNEQFF.

V and J are TRBV7-2 and TRBJ2-2; TCRdb selects TRBD1, and the lack of DNA leaves this call unchecked. The CDR3 runs to 15 residues. Looked up from germline, CDR1 is SGHTA and CDR2 is FQGNSA. CDR3 in amino acids: CASSLVAGGIGELFF.

V usage is TRBV10-2 and J usage is TRBJ2-5. Germline V gene data show CDR1 as WSHSY and CDR2 as SAAADI. The CDR3 extends over 14 amino acids. CDR3: CASSESISAETQYF.

The V gene is TRBV6-2 or TRBV6-3, the J gene TRBJ2-7; the TRBD1 assignment by TCRdb is unverifiable without DNA. Germline V lookup: CDR1 MNHEY, CDR2 SVGEGT. This CDR3 comprises 14 residues. This chain's CDR3 is CASSYPRGSYEQYF.

This chain connects TRBV7-2 to TRBJ2-3; checking the TCRdb D call of TRBD1 is not possible without DNA. Per the germline V gene, CDR1 is SGHTA and CDR2 is FQGNSA. This CDR3 is built from 15 residues. The CDR3 region is CASSFSGFNTDTQYF.

This chain joins TRBV4-3 and TRBJ2-7; the TCRdb call, TRBD1, lacks DNA for checking. CDR3 length: 17 residues. Germline lookup yields CDR1 LGHNA and CDR2 YSLEER. The CDR3 here is CASSQGAGGTLSYEQYF.

CDR3 sequence reads: CASSFEFVTDTQYF. The chain uses TRBV5-1 and TRBJ2-3. The germline V gene encodes CDR1 SGHRS and CDR2 YFSETQ. The CDR3 totals 14 residues.

The chain uses TRBV7-9 and TRBJ2-7; with no DNA, the TCRdb D assignment of TRBD1 cannot be verified. The CDR3 contains 13 residues. Germline V gene sequence: CDR1 SEHNR, CDR2 FQNEAQ (reference sequence). The CDR3 here is CASSPVGGYEQYF. Together with reference TRBV7-9 and TRBJ2-7, the CDR3 gives the full variable domain: DTGVSQNPRHKITKRGQNVTFRCDPISEHNRLYWYRQTLGQGPEFLTYFQNEAQLEKSRLLSDRFSAERPKGSFSTLEIQRTEQGDSAMYLCASSPVGGYEQYFGPGTRLTVT.

The J gene is TRBJ2-3, the V gene TRBV7-2. Looked up from germline, CDR1 is SGHTA and CDR2 is FQGNSA. The CDR3 runs to 12 residues. CDR3 in amino acids: CASSAFTDTQYF.

The chain has TRBV5-1 and TRBJ1-1; TCRdb's D call, TRBD1, is unchecked because there is no DNA. From germline, CDR1 is SGHRS and CDR2 YFSETQ. There are 14 residues in the CDR3. This CDR3 reads CASSISGGKGEAFF.

The chain couples TRBV20-1 to TRBJ1-5. This CDR3 has 13 amino acids. Germline CDR1 and CDR2: DFQATT and SNEGSKA (reference sequence). CDR3 residues: CSASSGGPQPQHF.

The J gene is TRBJ2-1, the V gene TRBV7-3; checking the TCRdb D call of TRBD2 is not possible without DNA. Germline loops: CDR1 SGHTA, CDR2 FQGTGA. The CDR3 spans 20 residues. The CDR3: CASSLRGTSGGPLTYNEQFF.

V usage is TRBV12-3 or TRBV12-4 and J usage is TRBJ1-6; TCRdb's assignment of TRBD1 cannot be checked, as there is no DNA. The length of the CDR3 is 13 residues. CDR3 amino acids: CASRTGGNSPLHF.